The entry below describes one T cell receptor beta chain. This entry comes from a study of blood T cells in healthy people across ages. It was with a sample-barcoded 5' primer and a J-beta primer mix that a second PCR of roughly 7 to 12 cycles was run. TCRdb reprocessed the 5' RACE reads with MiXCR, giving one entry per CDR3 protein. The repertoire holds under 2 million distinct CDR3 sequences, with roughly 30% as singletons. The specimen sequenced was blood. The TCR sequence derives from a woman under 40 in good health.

The CDR3 protein is CASSLLAGSDEQFF. CDR3 nucleotides: TGTGCCAGCAGTCTACTAGCGGGGAGTGATGAGCAGTTCTTC. The chain is built from TRBV12-3 or TRBV12-4 and TRBJ2-1; 10 bases agree with TRBD2. The CDR3 spans 14 residues. V dropped 5 bases and J dropped 8; count of bases not matched to a gene: 6.